One and the same sample provided the 14 T cell receptor beta chains below, sequenced in a study of cytomegalovirus exposure and HLA in healthy donors. PCR involved 60 Vbeta and 13 Jbeta primers. The data were produced by immunoSEQ multiplex PCR, yet TCRdb's version contains in-frame clones alone and is incomplete. The data hold fewer than 250,000 clones, with roughly 82% observed a single time. The sequenced sample consisted of PBMCs. The receptors were sampled from a man between 35 and 55 years old in good health and CMV-seropositive.

The J gene is TRBJ1-5, the V gene TRBV19; TRBD1 matches 8 bases. The CDR3 has 16 amino acids. Germline V gene lookup returns CDR1 LNHDA and CDR2 SQIVND (reference sequence). The trim removed 1 base at V and 9 bases at J, leaving 11 bases unmatched. The CDR3 nucleotides read TGTGCCAGTAGTATAGGCCCAGGGGGACAGGTGACGCCCCAGCATTTT. This codes for CASSIGPGGQVTPQHF.

This chain links TRBV30 with TRBJ1-5; D remains ambiguous. Trimming pared 1 base from V and 6 bases from J, leaving 13 bases between. The V gene's germline CDR1 is GTSNPN and CDR2 SVGIG (reference sequence). CDR3 length: 14 amino acids. The CDR3, as DNA: TGTGCCTGGAGTGGGTCCGTAGGAGGTCAGCCCCAGCATTTT. The encoded protein is CAWSGSVGGQPQHF. Full variable domain (missing parts from reference TRBV30 and TRBJ1-5): SQTIHQWPATLVQPVGSPLSLECTVEGTSNPNLYWYRQAAGRGLQLLFYSVGIGQISSEVPQNLSASRPQDRQFILSSKKLLLSDSGFYLCAWSGSVGGQPQHFGDGTRLSIL.

The chain combines TRBV27 with TRBJ1-4, with 7 bases matching TRBD1. From germline, CDR1 is MNHEY and CDR2 SMNVEV (reference sequence). The CDR3 length is 13 residues. V was pared by 5 bases and J by 13 bases, with 10 bases of the junction left unmatched. The CDR3 DNA is TGTGCCAGCAGTGCCAGACAGGGCCTAGGACTGTTTTTT. Its protein product is CASSARQGLGLFF.

The rearrangement joins TRBV4-2 to TRBJ2-5; 8 nucleotides agree with TRBD2. CDR1 and CDR2 (germline): LGHNA, YNFKEQ. The V segment lost 0 bases and the J segment 2 bases; nucleotides outside the gene matches: 8. There are 17 residues in the CDR3. CDR3 sequence: CASSQEGTAGEQETQYF. The CDR3 DNA reads as TGTGCCAGCAGCCAAGAAGGAACAGCGGGGGAACAAGAGACCCAGTACTTC.

The genes are TRBV7-3 and TRBJ2-7; 8 bases are a match to TRBD2. The length of the CDR3 is 14 residues. J lost 6 bases, V lost 1 base, and 5 bases had no gene match. Germline lookup yields CDR1 SGHTA and CDR2 FQGTGA. The CDR3 DNA reads TGTGCCAGCAGCTTAAGAGCGGGAGAAAGCGAGCAGTACTTC. It codes for CASSLRAGESEQYF.

The V and J genes are TRBV10-1 and TRBJ2-1; TRBD2 aligns across 9 bases. The CDR3 has 14 residues. V lost 10 bases to trimming and J lost 3 bases; unmatched junction nucleotides: 7. Germline V lookup: CDR1 WNHNN, CDR2 SYGVQD (reference sequence). The CDR3 region has the DNA TGCGCCACCTTAGCGGGAGCAAACTACAATGAGCAGTTCTTC. Encoded protein: CATLAGANYNEQFF.

CDR3 amino acids: CASSAGQGSIQYF. CDR3 nucleotide sequence: TGTGCCAGTAGTGCCGGACAGGGGAGCATTCAGTACTTC. This chain links TRBV19 with TRBJ2-4, with 9 bases lining up with TRBD1. CDR1 and CDR2 from the germline V gene are LNHDA and SQIVND (reference sequence). The length of the CDR3 is 13 residues. The J segment lost 9 bases and the V segment lost 5 bases, leaving 5 bases of the junction unmatched.

In the case of this clone: The sample holds other DNA sequences that translate to the same CDR3. V usage is TRBV7-8 and J usage is TRBJ2-1; D is undetermined. This CDR3 spans 12 amino acids. V lost 3 bases and J 9 bases, leaving 9 bases between the germline ends. The V gene's germline CDR1 is SGHVS and CDR2 FQNEAQ. The CDR3 region is CASSLPPGEQFF. The CDR3 DNA follows: TGTGCCAGCAGCTTGCCGCCGGGTGAGCAGTTCTTC.

Of note for this clone: In the same sample, other DNA sequences code for this CDR3. CDR3 coding DNA: TGTGCCAGCAGTGTAACAGCCGCAAACTATGGCTACACCTTC. As protein: CASSVTAANYGYTF. The chain links TRBV2 to TRBJ1-2; D gene ambiguous. Germline V gives CDR1 SNHLY, CDR2 FYNNEI. The length of the CDR3 is 14 residues. V lost 4 bases and J 2 bases, leaving 11 bases between the germline ends.

CDR3 in amino acids: CAWKQGWSTDTQYF. CDR3 in DNA: TGTGCCTGGAAACAGGGGTGGAGCACAGATACGCAGTATTTT. This chain joins TRBV30 and TRBJ2-3, with 7 nucleotides matching TRBD1. CDR1 and CDR2 (germline): GTSNPN, SVGIG (reference sequence). The junction had 4 bases not matched to a gene; V was cut back by 4 bases and J by 0 bases. This CDR3 is built from 14 residues.

V and J are TRBV18 and TRBJ2-7; D remains ambiguous. V shed 6 bases and J shed 4 bases, with 7 bases lying between them. The length of the CDR3 is 11 residues. Germline V gene sequence: CDR1 KGHSH, CDR2 LQKENI. The CDR3 loop reads CASSNSYEQYF. The CDR3 region has the DNA TGTGCCAGCTCCAACTCTTACGAGCAGTACTTC. The full variable domain, rest sourced from reference TRBV18 and TRBJ2-7, is NAGVMQNPRHLVRRRGQEARLRCSPMKGHSHVYWYRQLPEEGLKFMVYLQKENIIDESGMPKERFSAEFPKEGPSILRIQQVVRGDSAAYFCASSNSYEQYFGPGTRLTVT.

This chain joins TRBV5-6 and TRBJ2-1; TRBD2 agrees at 9 bases. This CDR3 is 14 amino acids long. Per the germline V gene, CDR1 is SGHDT and CDR2 is YYEEEE. The junction had 6 bases not matched to a gene; V was cut back by 4 bases and J by 7 bases. The CDR3, as DNA: TGTGCCAGCAGCCCTTTAGCGGGAGTGAATGAGCAGTTCTTC. This gives the protein CASSPLAGVNEQFF.

The CDR3: CASSPRQVTEAFF. The DNA for the CDR3 is TGTGCCAGCAGCCCCAGGCAGGTCACTGAAGCTTTCTTT. The chain uses TRBV7-8 and TRBJ1-1, with no clear D. V was pared by 5 bases and J by 4 bases, with 11 bases between. The germline CDR1 and CDR2 sequences are SGHVS and FQNEAQ. CDR3 size: 13 residues.

This clone was seen a few times. The J gene is TRBJ2-1, the V gene TRBV19, with D perhaps TRBD2 (5 bases). Trimming removed 6 bases at V and 6 bases at J, with 9 bases between. Germline CDR1 reads LNHDA; CDR2 reads SQIVND (reference sequence). The CDR3 contains 12 residues. CDR3 sequence reads: CASRDYLNEQFF. In nucleotides, the CDR3 is TGTGCCAGTAGAGACTATCTCAATGAGCAGTTCTTC.